This T cell receptor (beta chain) originates from a study of blood T cell repertoires in COVID-19. Looking at the study overall: Acute and convalescent COVID-19 specimens originated in the United States, Italy and Spain. T cells, B-cell-depleted T cells, or PBMCs supplied cDNA or gDNA.

Source study methods: For nucleated cells, counts were estimated from reference gene primer amplification. The table came from immunoSEQ multiplex PCR; TCRdb's copy has only in-frame clones and leaves some out. V and J calls and clone size are given by that table; D and trimming were obtained from the DNA. The sample lists about 36,000 clones; roughly four fifths were seen once. Source material: peripheral blood. This TCR was recovered from a human donor in a cohort sampled during active or convalescent COVID-19. The donor label of this sample is uncertain.

CDR3 sequence reads: CASSQGAASTEQYF. The CDR3 DNA follows: TGTGCCAGCAGCCAAGGCGCCGCCTCCACCGAGCAGTACTTC. The chain joins TRBV3-1 (or the pseudogene TRBV3-2) to TRBJ2-7; D call uncertain. With 1 base removed from V and 6 bases from J, the gap between germline ends came to 13 bases. In germline, CDR1 is LGHDT, CDR2 YNNKEL (reference sequence). This CDR3 has 14 amino acids.